Shown below are 5 T cell receptor beta chains from a single sample sequenced in a study of cytomegalovirus exposure and HLA in healthy donors. PCR employed 60 Vbeta and 13 Jbeta primers. Clones were read by immunoSEQ multiplex PCR, and TCRdb kept only the in-frame ones, dropping some. The sample includes 110,000 or so clones, about an eighth of them seen just once. The specimen sequenced was PBMCs. Source of these receptors: a man aged 35 to 55 in good health and CMV-seropositive.

The chain uses TRBV29-1 and TRBJ2-3, with 13 bases that match TRBD2. The CDR3 length is 22 residues. The trim removed 0 bases at V and 1 base at J, leaving 19 bases unmatched. Germline V gene lookup returns CDR1 SQVTM and CDR2 ANQGSEA. CDR3 protein: CSVEDEPVPPTTSGRRTDTQYF. CDR3 nucleotide sequence: TGCAGCGTTGAAGATGAACCCGTACCCCCGACGACTAGCGGGAGGCGCACAGATACGCAGTATTTT.

The chain recombines TRBV10-1 with TRBJ1-1; 11 nucleotides agree with TRBD1. The CDR3 consists of 13 residues. V shed 5 bases, J shed 6 bases, and the junction held 2 bases outside the gene matches. Germline-derived CDR1 and CDR2 are WNHNN and SYGVQD (reference sequence). The CDR3 DNA reads TGCGCCAGCAGTTGGGACAGGGGGGCTGAAGCTTTCTTT. Translation: CASSWDRGAEAFF.

V gene TRBV5-1 combines with J gene TRBJ1-1; 7 positions match TRBD1. The CDR3 runs to 18 residues. V lost 0 bases and J lost 1; bases outside the gene matches: 12. From germline, CDR1 is SGHRS and CDR2 YFSETQ. This CDR3 reads CASSLVQGDGSRNTEAFF. CDR3 coding DNA: TGCGCCAGCAGCTTGGTTCAGGGGGATGGGAGTCGGAACACTGAAGCTTTCTTT.

The CDR3 coding sequence is TGCGCCAGCAGCTTGGGGCTAGGGGCGACCTATAATTCACCCCTCCACTTT. It yields the protein CASSLGLGATYNSPLHF. The chain recombines TRBV5-1 with TRBJ1-6, with D possibly being TRBD1 (5 bases). In germline, CDR1 is SGHRS, CDR2 YFSETQ. The CDR3 is 17 amino acids. Trimming removed 0 bases at V and 2 bases at J, with 12 bases between.

In this sample, this clone turned up a few times. The chain carries TRBV4-1 and TRBJ1-4; 7 nucleotides match TRBD1. Germline CDR1 and CDR2: MGHRA and YSYEKL. The V segment lost 2 bases and the J segment 4 bases; nucleotides outside the gene matches: 7. The CDR3 extends over 16 amino acids. CDR3 in amino acids: CASSQLPDRFNEKLFF. The CDR3 DNA follows: TGCGCCAGCAGCCAACTCCCGGACAGGTTTAATGAAAAACTGTTTTTT.